The sequence of this T cell receptor beta chain was determined in a study of early T cells in non-severe SARS-CoV-2 infection. Across the whole study: Alpha and beta chains were unpaired, from unsorted whole-blood bulk RNA.

From germline, CDR1 is WNHNN and CDR2 SYGVQD (reference sequence). Unmatched junction bases numbered 8, after V lost 4 bases and J lost 4 bases. The CDR3 length is 15 residues. Unique molecular identifiers were attached to individual cDNA molecules. TCRdb independently ran MiXCR on the 5' RACE reads; one entry per CDR3 protein. Of tens of thousands of distinct CDR3 sequences detected, 6.3% appear once; the ten largest clones hold over 4.5%. This clonotype was observed many times. The source material was whole blood. This clonotype was sampled from an adult who was a healthcare worker with PCR-confirmed SARS-CoV-2 infection or an uninfected control (not recorded which). The chain joins TRBV10-1 to TRBJ2-3; 7 nucleotides align to TRBD1. This CDR3 is CASSGDSTGPDTQYF. DNA of the CDR3: TGCGCCAGCAGTGGGGACAGTACGGGACCAGATACGCAGTATTTT.